This record concerns one T cell receptor beta chain sequence. Its target is unknown. This likely comes from a read error, as the CDR3 has no conserved phenylalanine or tryptophan at its end. The data were obtained in a study of tumor-infiltrating lymphocytes in primary liver carcinoma. Looking at the study overall: There were roughly 3.65 to 8 million productive TCRbeta reads per sample, a yield similar across tissue types.

Unsorted bulk tissue (20-30 mg) underwent RNA and DNA co-extraction. Those patients suffered from chronic HBV infection and were treatment-naive. Study results and caveats: The top-250-clone fraction was significantly higher in tumors than in blood (p = 0.039). Tumor region pairs overlapped more than did tumor-adjacent and tumor-blood pairs.

The CDR3 spans 14 residues. Germline loops: CDR1 SGHAT, CDR2 FQNNGV. The investigators made TCR beta cDNA from about 0.45 ug total RNA, using a constant-region primer. ARM-PCR, slightly modified, supplied the TCR beta libraries through three nested multiplex PCR rounds. Researchers ran the first two PCR rounds for roughly 11 cycles each with TRBV1-TRBV30 forward primers and a C-beta reverse primer. In TCRdb, the multiplex PCR reads were re-called with MiXCR into one record per CDR3 protein. The sample includes just under 55,000 distinct CDR3 sequences, about 70% of them seen just once. The sequence came from a man between 40 and 49 years old with primary liver carcinoma and hepatitis B virus infection. Material for sequencing was liver tumor tissue from sampling region 2. Subset of the sample: tumor region T2, inferior pole. The rearrangement joins TRBV11-2 to TRBJ2-7; 7 bases are a match to TRBD2. The CDR3 nucleotides are TGTACCAGCACCCTAGAGTACGGGGACTATGAGCAGTACTAC. Translation: CTSTLEYGDYEQYY.